This is a list of T cell receptor beta chains from one sample in a study of blood T cell repertoires in COVID-19. Repertoires were generated with immunoSEQ multiplex PCR, while TCRdb's copy carries only in-frame clones and drops some. This table has under 300,000 clones, 88% appearing once. Sequenced input: PBMCs or T cells enriched from blood (not recorded which). The source is a woman between 45 and 65 years old who had recovered from COVID-19. Each CDR3 is given with its conserved first and last residue. A D gene is named only where the DNA matches it firmly. Size is omitted from some rows. Given values are once, few, many or a class for expanded clones.

clone_size	d_call	v_call	j_call	cdr3_aa	cdr3_nt
.	.	TRBV18	TRBJ2-7	CASSPPVRRGYSYEQYF	TGTGCCAGCTCACCACCGGTTCGGCGGGGATATTCCTACGAGCAGTACTTC
.	.	TRBV7-3	TRBJ2-2	CASSPNSNTGELFF	TGTGCCAGCAGCCCAAACTCGAACACCGGGGAGCTGTTTTTT
.	.	TRBV6-6	TRBJ2-7	CASSANYEQYF	TGTGCCAGCAGTGCTAACTACGAGCAGTACTTC
.	.	TRBV24-1	TRBJ2-7	CATSDSRRSVSYEQYF	TGTGCCACCAGTGATTCCCGCCGTAGCGTCTCCTACGAGCAGTACTTC
.	TRBD2	TRBV11-2	TRBJ2-3	CASSSRTSGREDTQYF	TGTGCCAGCAGCTCGCGGACTAGCGGGAGGGAAGATACGCAGTATTTT
.	.	TRBV6-5	TRBJ2-7	CASSPQDRSYEQYF	TGTGCCAGCTCCCCGCAGGACAGATCCTACGAGCAGTACTTC
.	.	TRBV21-1	TRBJ2-1	CASSARPGTAPRSSYNEQFF	TGTGCCAGCAGCGCCCGACCCGGGACAGCCCCTAGGAGCTCCTACAATGAGCAGTTCTTC
once	.	TRBV19	TRBJ1-2	CASSIARDGYTF	TGTGCCAGTAGTATTGCCAGGGATGGCTACACCTTC
.	TRBD1	TRBV27	TRBJ1-5	CASSGGGTVSNQPQHF	TGTGCCAGCAGTGGTGGGGGGACAGTAAGCAATCAGCCCCAGCATTTT
.	.	TRBV7-2	TRBJ1-5	CASSIKGGTNQPQHF	TGTGCCAGCAGCATCAAGGGTGGGACTAATCAGCCCCAGCATTTT
.	TRBD2	TRBV28	TRBJ2-7	CASSPGTSGAAPYEQYF	TGTGCCAGCAGTCCAGGGACTAGCGGGGCCGCCCCCTACGAGCAGTACTTC
.	TRBD1	TRBV28	TRBJ1-6	CASSRQGAGNSPLHF	TGTGCCAGCAGTCGACAGGGGGCAGGGAATTCACCCCTCCACTTT
.	.	TRBV5-1	TRBJ2-7	CASGLDIFYEQYF	TGCGCCAGCGGACTCGACATCTTCTACGAGCAGTACTTC
few	TRBD2	TRBV9	TRBJ2-5	CASSVTSGQETQYF	TGTGCCAGCAGCGTAACTAGCGGGCAAGAGACCCAGTACTTC
.	.	TRBV19	TRBJ2-7	CASSILRRPSEEQYF	TGTGCCAGTAGTATATTGCGTAGGCCCAGCGAGGAGCAGTACTTC
.	.	TRBV27	TRBJ1-1	CADPQGQTGRDTEAFF	TGTGCCGACCCCCAGGGGCAGACAGGCCGGGACACTGAAGCTTTCTTT
few	.	TRBV10-3	TRBJ2-7	CAIGEIYEQYF	TGTGCCATCGGAGAGATCTACGAGCAGTACTTC
few	.	TRBV7-2	TRBJ1-2	CASSSRSSPMSGYTF	TGTGCCAGCAGCTCCCGGTCCTCCCCCATGAGTGGCTACACCTTC
.	.	TRBV15	TRBJ2-1	CATSRVGATYNEQFF	TGTGCCACCAGCAGAGTTGGGGCCACCTACAATGAGCAGTTCTTC
.	.	TRBV28	TRBJ1-6	CAMRSYRNNSPLHF	TGTGCCATGCGGTCATACAGGAATAATTCACCCCTCCACTTT
.	.	TRBV29-1	TRBJ2-7	CSGQGSSYEQYF	TGCAGCGGCCAGGGGAGCTCCTACGAGCAGTACTTC
few	.	TRBV15	TRBJ1-5	CATSRGGGNQPQHF	TGTGCCACCAGCAGAGGCGGAGGCAATCAGCCCCAGCATTTT
once	TRBD2	TRBV28	TRBJ2-1	CASSYGLGTYNEQFF	TGTGCCAGCAGTTACGGACTAGGAACCTACAATGAGCAGTTCTTC
.	.	TRBV11-1	TRBJ2-7	CASSLAPLYEQYF	TGTGCCAGCAGCTTAGCACCACTCTACGAGCAGTACTTC
once	.	TRBV28	TRBJ1-2	CASSLLAVTNYGYTF	TGTGCCAGCAGTTTATTGGCAGTAACTAACTATGGCTACACCTTC
.	.	TRBV28	TRBJ1-5	CASSPPPNQPQHF	TGTGCCAGCAGTCCTCCCCCCAATCAGCCCCAGCATTTT
.	TRBD2	TRBV9	TRBJ2-3	CASSPGLAGGRTDTQYF	TGTGCCAGCAGCCCGGGACTAGCGGGAGGTCGCACAGATACGCAGTATTTT
.	.	TRBV5-4	TRBJ2-1	CASSFRGSSYNEQFF	TGTGCCAGCAGCTTTAGGGGTAGCTCCTACAATGAGCAGTTCTTC